This T cell receptor (beta chain) was captured in a study of monozygotic twins with inflammatory bowel disease. Germline-derived CDR1 and CDR2 are MNHNS and SASEGT. The CDR3 length is 12 residues. With regard to this clonotype: Its antigen is unidentified.

Overall study findings and caveats: T cell subtypes that differed could not be told apart. Inverse Simpson values showed less TCRbeta diversity in IBD patients than in their healthy co-twins. IBD patients shared fewer clonotypes with other individuals than healthy twins, especially patients with disease activity signs.

It was around 3.5 ug of total RNA that each TCR library used. No DNA is given; TCRdb re-called the 5' RACE reads and lists each CDR3 protein once. The sample includes around 370,000 distinct CDR3 sequences. V usage is TRBV6-1 and J usage is TRBJ1-6. Material for sequencing was blood. The source of this sequence is a human donor with ulcerative colitis or Crohn's disease, or a healthy co-twin of an affected twin (not recorded which). The CDR3 protein is CASSDYNSPLHF.